The present T cell receptor (beta chain) was sequenced within a study of CD8 T cells in Susac syndrome. The authors reverse transcribed roughly 0.5 to 1 ug RNA with random hexamers. Across 54 Vbeta and 13 Jbeta, immunoSEQ multiplex PCR amplified TCR beta CDR3. TCRdb reprocessed the immunoSEQ multiplex PCR reads with MiXCR, giving one entry per CDR3 protein. The sample records 110,000 to 150,000 distinct CDR3 sequences, roughly 94% being singletons. Negative magnetic isolation gave CD8+ and CD4+ cells; FACS enriched CD8+ TEMRA. Notes on this clonotype: Its specificity is unknown.

Study results and caveats: Acknowledgment was made by the study that its TCR sequencing and HLA analysis involved a relatively small number of individuals.

The receptor's source is a human donor in good health. The sequencing input was CD8+ T cells from PBMCs.

CDR3 sequence (DNA): TGTGCCACCAGTGACAGCAACAATGAGCAGTTCTTC. It codes for CATSDSNNEQFF. V usage is TRBV24-1 and J usage is TRBJ2-1; D unclear. The CDR3 loop spans 12 amino acids. Trimming shortened V by 4 bases and J by 5 bases, and 5 bases separated the two germline ends. The germline V gene encodes CDR1 KGHDR and CDR2 SFDVKD.